Below, 14 T cell receptor beta chains from the same sample are listed, as sequenced in a study of T cells after yellow fever vaccination. TCRdb used MiXCR to reprocess the 5' RACE reads, holding one entry per CDR3 protein. The data show 500,000 to 650,000 distinct CDR3 sequences, with 17% seen just once and roughly 17% held by the top ten. The source material was PBMCs, sampled about 5 days after the first yellow fever vaccination. These receptors were taken from a young man who received the YFV17D yellow fever vaccine.

This clonotype has only a few counts. The rearrangement uses TRBV19 and TRBJ1-2, with 7 bases fitting TRBD1. Germline lookup yields CDR1 LNHDA and CDR2 SQIVND (reference sequence). This CDR3 contains 14 residues. The V gene end was trimmed by 3 bases and the J gene end by 5 bases; junction bases not matched to a gene: 6. The CDR3 reads CASSIRTGSYGYTF. CDR3 sequence (DNA): TGTGCCAGTAGTATCCGGACAGGAAGTTATGGCTACACCTTC.

This clonotype was found a few times. The chain couples TRBV5-1 to TRBJ1-1; 7 positions match TRBD1. Germline trimming cut 5 bases from V and 4 bases from J; bases unmatched to any gene: 5. The CDR3 is made up of 13 amino acids. CDR1 SGHRS and CDR2 YFSETQ come from the germline V gene. CDR3 in amino acids: CASRPTGATEAFF. In DNA form, the CDR3 reads TGCGCCAGCAGACCAACAGGGGCCACTGAAGCTTTCTTT.

Comment on this clonotype: At one of its ends the junction is not consistent with the germline gene, which may arise from a read error. The chain employs TRBV12-3 or TRBV12-4 and TRBJ1-4; D is uncertain. The CDR3 spans 12 residues. The CDR3 loop reads CASSFWAEKLFF. DNA of the CDR3: TGTGCCAGCAGTTTCTGGGCAGAAAAACTGTTCTTT.

In its sample, this clonotype was seen a few times. J is TRBJ2-5 and V is TRBV3-1; 9 bases match TRBD2. Germline V lookup: CDR1 LGHDT, CDR2 YNNKEL (reference sequence). This CDR3 spans 16 amino acids. V was pared by 2 bases and J by 5 bases, with 9 bases of the junction left unmatched. The CDR3 sequence is CASSQTGRGGLETQYF. CDR3 nucleotides: TGTGCCAGCAGCCAAACCGGGCGGGGGGGTTTGGAGACCCAGTACTTC.

This chain connects TRBV7-2 to TRBJ2-7, with TRBD2 matching 11 bases. Germline CDR1 reads SGHTA; CDR2 reads FQGNSA. The CDR3 sequence is 14 residues long. V lost 8 bases and J lost 3; bases outside the gene matches: 6. CDR3 residues: CASGLAGGLYEQYF. CDR3 in DNA: TGTGCCAGCGGGCTAGCGGGGGGCCTCTACGAGCAGTACTTC.

The V gene is TRBV7-9, the J gene TRBJ2-5, with TRBD2 as a possible D gene (7 bases). Germline-derived CDR1 and CDR2 are SEHNR and FQNEAQ (reference sequence). The length of the CDR3 is 16 residues. V was trimmed by 2 bases and J by 1 base, leaving 14 bases between them. This chain's CDR3 is CASSLWGGGIQETQYF. The CDR3 DNA reads as TGTGCCAGCAGCTTATGGGGGGGGGGCATCCAAGAGACCCAGTACTTC.

This clonotype was detected many times. The chain links TRBV2 to TRBJ1-3; a weak D match, TRBD1 (5 bases). Germline V gene sequence: CDR1 SNHLY, CDR2 FYNNEI. Trimming cost V 5 bases and J 4 bases, with 15 bases left between them. The CDR3 is 15 amino acids. In nucleotides, the CDR3 is TGTGCCAGCAGTCGAGACAGTTATGCAGGAAACACCATATATTTT. Translating it yields CASSRDSYAGNTIYF.

The V gene is TRBV6-2 or TRBV6-3, the J gene TRBJ1-6; TRBD1 matches at 9 bases. The V gene end was trimmed by 5 bases and the J gene end by 9 bases; junction bases not matched to a gene: 8. The CDR3 spans 15 residues. CDR1 and CDR2 from the germline V gene are MNHEY and SVGEGT. The DNA for the CDR3 is TGTGCCAGCAGTGTAACCGGGACAGGGCTTTCACCCCTCCACTTT. The encoded protein is CASSVTGTGLSPLHF.

V gene TRBV5-1 combines with J gene TRBJ2-2, with 8 bases fitting TRBD2. The V gene's germline CDR1 is SGHRS and CDR2 YFSETQ. V shed 6 bases and J 0 bases; nucleotides not matched to a gene: 13. CDR3 length: 18 amino acids. The CDR3: CASTSRRPGGANTGELFF. CDR3 nucleotides: TGCGCCAGCACCTCGCGGAGACCGGGGGGGGCGAACACCGGGGAGCTGTTTTTT.

This clonotype was seen at least ten times. The gene calls are TRBV5-5 and TRBJ2-1, with D hard to call. CDR1 is SGHKS and CDR2 is YYEKEE in the germline V gene (reference sequence). V was trimmed by 0 bases and J by 0 bases, leaving 10 bases between them. The CDR3 spans 16 residues. This chain's CDR3 is CASSLEWLSSYNEQFF. DNA of the CDR3: TGTGCCAGCAGCTTGGAGTGGCTGAGCTCCTACAATGAGCAGTTCTTC.

This rearrangement joins TRBV7-3 to TRBJ2-7; 7 bases are shared with TRBD2. From germline, CDR1 is SGHTA and CDR2 FQGTGA. The CDR3 consists of 14 residues. The junction had 4 bases not matched to a gene; V was cut back by 3 bases and J by 2 bases. The CDR3 nucleotides are TGTGCCAGCAGCTTGGGACTACGAGCCTACGAGCAGTACTTC. This translates into CASSLGLRAYEQYF.

This rearrangement joins TRBV29-1 to TRBJ1-5, with 7 bases fitting TRBD1. The V and J ends lost 6 bases and 2 bases, in that order; junction bases with no gene match: 4. There are 13 residues in the CDR3. Germline V gene lookup returns CDR1 SQVTM and CDR2 ANQGSEA. The CDR3 protein is CSVGQVRNQPQHF. The CDR3 DNA follows: TGCAGCGTCGGACAGGTCCGCAATCAGCCCCAGCATTTT.

This chain connects TRBV9 to TRBJ2-3, with D unclear. This CDR3 has 14 amino acids. Looked up from germline, CDR1 is SGDLS and CDR2 is YYNGEE. Trimming took off 0 bases at V and 5 bases at J, with 10 bases between the two ends. The CDR3 DNA follows: TGTGCCAGCAGCGTAGGCAGGCCCGTAGATACGCAGTATTTT. Translating it yields CASSVGRPVDTQYF.

Only a few counts were recorded for this clonotype. This rearrangement joins TRBV27 to TRBJ1-5, with 9 bases that match TRBD1. The CDR3 sequence is 17 residues long. V trimming: 4 bases; J trimming: 0 bases; junction bases outside the gene matches: 7. Germline loops: CDR1 MNHEY, CDR2 SMNVEV (reference sequence). DNA of the CDR3: TGTGCCAGCAGTTCCTCGACAGGGGGGCTTAGCAATCAGCCCCAGCATTTT. Its translation: CASSSSTGGLSNQPQHF.